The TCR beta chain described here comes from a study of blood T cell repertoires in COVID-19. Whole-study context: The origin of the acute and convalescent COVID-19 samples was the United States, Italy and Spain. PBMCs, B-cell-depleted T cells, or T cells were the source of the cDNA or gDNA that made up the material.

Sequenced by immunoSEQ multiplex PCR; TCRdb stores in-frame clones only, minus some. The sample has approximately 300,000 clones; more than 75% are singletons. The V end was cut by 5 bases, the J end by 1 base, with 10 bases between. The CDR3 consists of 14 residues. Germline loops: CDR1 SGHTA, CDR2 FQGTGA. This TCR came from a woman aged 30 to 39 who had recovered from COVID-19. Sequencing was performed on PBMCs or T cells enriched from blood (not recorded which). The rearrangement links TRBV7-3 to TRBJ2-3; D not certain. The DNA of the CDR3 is TGTGCCAGCAGCGACACGCAGGGCACAGATACGCAGTATTTT. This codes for CASSDTQGTDTQYF. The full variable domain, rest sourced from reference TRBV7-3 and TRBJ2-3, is GAGVSQTPSNKVTEKGKYVELRCDPISGHTALYWYRQSLGQGPEFLIYFQGTGAADDSGLPNDRFFAVRPEGSVSTLKIQRTERGDSAVYLCASSDTQGTDTQYFGPGTRLTVL.